This TCR beta chain was recorded in a study of post-analysis software for immune sequencing data. Study-wide results and limits: When patients were compared with controls, about 5 TRBV segments were more frequent, TRBV5-6, TRBV5-1 and TRBV20-1 among them. Batch-matched samples strongly co-clustered by F measure. Significantly decreased normalized Chao1 diversity was recorded for multiple sclerosis patients relative to controls.

This clonotype was seen a handful of times. What it recognizes is unknown. From germline, CDR1 is ENHRY and CDR2 SYGVKD. This CDR3 region has 18 residues. The V and J ends lost 2 bases and 1 base, in that order; junction bases with no gene match: 8. Unique molecular identifiers were present in the TCR beta cDNA libraries. The T cell input of roughly 1 to 11 million gave about 500,000 cDNA molecules. MiXCR, run by TCRdb on the PCR reads, gives a single entry per CDR3 protein. There are hundreds of thousands of distinct CDR3 sequences in the sample; roughly 29% occur only once, and around 0.6% lies in the top ten.

The source of this sequence is a girl aged 5 to 17 with multiple sclerosis. Material: blood. The J gene is TRBJ2-5, the V gene TRBV10-3, with 12 positions matching TRBD2. The CDR3 here is CAISEKLAGGTIQETQYF. The CDR3 nucleotides are TGTGCCATCAGTGAGAAACTAGCGGGGGGCACCATCCAAGAGACCCAGTACTTC.